These 8 T cell receptor beta chains came from one sample sequenced in a study of T cell repertoires in cytomegalovirus infection. No antigen has been assigned to these receptors. TCRdb reprocessed the reads with MiXCR, giving one entry per CDR3 protein. The sample includes 900,000 to 950,000 distinct CDR3 sequences, approximately 32% of them seen just once. Sequenced here: cultured CD8+ T cells from PBMCs, sampled from culture after CMV antigen stimulation. These receptors were obtained from a human donor in good health (CMV status not recorded). Some clones in this sample may be carry-over from other donors' samples.

The genes are TRBV12-3 or TRBV12-4 and TRBJ1-2; possible D gene TRBD1, 5 bases. This CDR3 region has 13 residues. V was trimmed by 3 bases and J by 5 bases, leaving 10 bases between them. CDR3 sequence (DNA): TGTGCCAGCAGTTTCTGGGGGGGGTATGGCTACACCTTC. This translates into CASSFWGGYGYTF.

The genes are TRBV2 and TRBJ1-2; 9 bases match TRBD1. Germline trimming cut 6 bases from V and 2 bases from J; bases unmatched to any gene: 16. CDR1 SNHLY and CDR2 FYNNEI come from the germline V gene. CDR3 length: 18 residues. The CDR3 coding sequence is TGTGCCAGCAGAGAGGCCTCCGGGACAGGGTATTTGAACTATGGCTACACCTTC. It specifies CASREASGTGYLNYGYTF.

The CDR3 loop reads CASSPNSGGYGYTF. CDR3 bases: TGTGCCAGCAGTCCCAATTCCGGGGGCTATGGCTACACCTTC. The V and J genes are TRBV12-3 or TRBV12-4 and TRBJ1-2, with D perhaps TRBD1 (5 bases). The CDR3 is 14 residues long. V lost 5 bases to trimming and J lost 4 bases, with 14 bases between them.

V usage is TRBV3-1 and J usage is TRBJ2-7; 13 nucleotides agree with TRBD2. Germline V lookup: CDR1 LGHDT, CDR2 YNNKEL (reference sequence). The CDR3 sequence is 16 residues long. J lost 4 bases, V lost 5 bases, and 8 bases had no gene match. CDR3 bases: TGTGCCAGCAGCTATTGGACTAGCGGGGGACTGTACGAGCAGTACTTC. Amino acid sequence: CASSYWTSGGLYEQYF.

The chain uses TRBV7-9 and TRBJ1-3, with D unresolved. The germline V and J ends were trimmed by 7 bases and 6 bases, with 16 bases remaining between them. Germline CDR1 and CDR2: SEHNR and FQNEAQ (reference sequence). The CDR3 runs to 14 residues. CDR3 loop: CASIDGLEENTIYF. As DNA, the CDR3 is TGTGCCAGCATTGATGGTCTGGAGGAAAACACCATATATTTT.

This clonotype was counted ten times or more. The chain couples TRBV7-2 to TRBJ1-2; possible D gene TRBD1, 5 bases. The CDR3 has 17 amino acids. Germline V gives CDR1 SGHTA, CDR2 FQGNSA. Between the trimmed V and J ends, which lost 4 bases and 0 bases, there was a span of 18 bases. The CDR3, as DNA: TGTGCCAGCAGCTCAACCCGGGGCATTTGGGCTAACTATGGCTACACCTTC. It is translated as CASSSTRGIWANYGYTF.

The sample holds a few counts of this clonotype. The V and J genes are TRBV6-1 and TRBJ2-5; 7 nucleotides match TRBD1. This CDR3 has 15 residues. From germline, CDR1 is MNHNS and CDR2 SASEGT. The V segment lost 7 bases and the J segment 1 base; nucleotides outside the gene matches: 9. CDR3 loop: CASTLYTGVQETQYF. The CDR3 bases are TGTGCCAGCACCCTATACACAGGGGTCCAAGAGACCCAGTACTTC.

This clonotype was counted a few times. The chain couples TRBV6-5 to TRBJ1-1, with 8 positions matching TRBD1. The CDR3 spans 16 residues. Per the germline V gene, CDR1 is MNHEY and CDR2 is SVGAGI. V dropped 2 bases and J dropped 6; count of bases not matched to a gene: 11. CDR3 DNA sequence: TGTGCCAGCAGTTACCAACTCAGGGGGCTGTTTGCTGAAGCTTTCTTT. This sequence encodes CASSYQLRGLFAEAFF.